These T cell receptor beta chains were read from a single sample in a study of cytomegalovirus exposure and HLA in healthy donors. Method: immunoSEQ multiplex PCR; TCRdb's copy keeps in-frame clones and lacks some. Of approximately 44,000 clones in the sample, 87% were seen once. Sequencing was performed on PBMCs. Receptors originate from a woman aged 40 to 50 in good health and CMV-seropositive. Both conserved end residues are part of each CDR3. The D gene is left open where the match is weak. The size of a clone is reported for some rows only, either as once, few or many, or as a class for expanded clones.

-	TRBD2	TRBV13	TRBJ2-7	TGTGCCAGCAGCTTAAGGGTGACTAGCGGGAGCTACGAGCAGTACTTC	CASSLRVTSGSYEQYF
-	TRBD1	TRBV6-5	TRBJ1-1	TGTGCCAGCAGCTCTGGGACAGCGAACACTGAAGCTTTCTTC	CASSSGTANTEAFF
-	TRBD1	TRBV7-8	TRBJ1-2	TGTGCCAGCAGCTTATCGACAGGGGGCGGGACGGGGGGCTACACCTTC	CASSLSTGGGTGGYTF
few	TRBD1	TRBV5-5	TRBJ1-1	TGTGCCAGCAGCTTGTCGGACAGGGGATTCGCTGAAGCTTTCTTT	CASSLSDRGFAEAFF
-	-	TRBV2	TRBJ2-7	TGTGCCAGCGAACGGGAAGCACCCTACGAGCAGTACTTC	CASEREAPYEQYF
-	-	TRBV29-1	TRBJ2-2	TGCAGCGTACCTCCCGGGGGTCGCACCGGGGAGCTGTCTTTT	CSVPPGGRTGELSF
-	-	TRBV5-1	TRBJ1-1	TGCGCCAGCAGCCCCGGCGGGAACACTGAAGCTTTCTTT	CASSPGGNTEAFF
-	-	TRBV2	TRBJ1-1	TGTGCCAGCAGACGGACAGCCATGAACACTGAAGCTTTCTTT	CASRRTAMNTEAFF
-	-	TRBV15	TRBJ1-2	TGTGCCACCAGCAGAGTAGGAGGGTGGAGCGCAGGCTACACCTTC	CATSRVGGWSAGYTF
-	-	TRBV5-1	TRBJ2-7	TGCGCCAGCAGCGCAGCCTACGAGCAGTACTTC	CASSAAYEQYF
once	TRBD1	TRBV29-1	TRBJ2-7	TGCAGCGTTGAACTGGGACAGGGGAACCCCGTCGCCCGTGAGCAGTACTTC	CSVELGQGNPVAREQYF
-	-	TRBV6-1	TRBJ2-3	TGTGCCGCGCCCCGGGGGGCCACAGATACGCAGTATTTT	CAAPRGATDTQYF
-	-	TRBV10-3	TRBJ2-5	TGTGCCATCAGTGTGCCGAACGAGGAGACCCAGTACTTC	CAISVPNEETQYF
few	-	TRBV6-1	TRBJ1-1	TGTGCCAGCAGATCGTCGTTAATGAACACTGAAGCTTTCTTT	CASRSSLMNTEAFF
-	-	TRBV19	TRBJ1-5	TGTGCCAGTAGTATAGTTGCAGGGTCCGGTCAGCCCCAGCATTTT	CASSIVAGSGQPQHF
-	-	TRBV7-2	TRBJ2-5	TGTGCCAGCGGGTCCGTTAGGGGAGGGGGAGAGACCCAGTACTTC	CASGSVRGGGETQYF